Listed below are T cell receptor beta chains from one sample, sequenced in a study of glioma-infiltrating T cells after dendritic cell vaccination. Produced via immunoSEQ multiplex PCR; TCRdb's table is partial and in-frame only. The table lists approximately 50,000 clones, about 88% of them singletons. Material: blood, obtained after dendritic cell vaccination. The receptors come from a human donor with glioblastoma. The CDR3 runs from the conserved cysteine through the conserved F or W. D genes are given only for firm matches. Size tells how often a clone was seen (once, few, many) or the class of an expanded clone, and some rows leave it out.

clone_size d_call j_call v_call cdr3_nt cdr3_aa
. . TRBJ2-3 TRBV28 TGTGCCAGCAGGCGTCTGGTGACGGGTCTGGCCGATACGCAGTATTTT CASRRLVTGLADTQYF
. . TRBJ2-6 TRBV30 TGTGCCTGTGCTGCGGGGGCCAACGTCCTGACTTTC CACAAGANVLTF
. TRBD1 TRBJ1-2 TRBV6-1 TGTGCCAGCAGGGGACAGCTCTATGGCTACACCTTC CASRGQLYGYTF
. . TRBJ2-1 TRBV7-3 TGTGCCAGCAGCTCAATGGCCGGGGACAATGAGCAGTTCTTC CASSSMAGDNEQFF
. TRBD1 TRBJ2-1 TRBV29-1 TGCAGCGTTAAACAGGGGCCGGCGCAAGGTGAGCAGTTCTTC CSVKQGPAQGEQFF
. TRBD1 TRBJ2-1 TRBV28 TGTGCCAGCAGTCTCCTGGGACAGGCCTTCCATGAGCAGTTCTTC CASSLLGQAFHEQFF
. TRBD2 TRBJ2-3 TRBV4-2 TGTGCCAGCAGCCAAGCCGGATTGGGACTAGCGGCGATCACAGATACGCAGTATTTT CASSQAGLGLAAITDTQYF
. . TRBJ1-1 TRBV29-1 TGCAGCGCTTCGGACGGGATGAACACTGAAGCTTTCTTT CSASDGMNTEAFF
few TRBD1 TRBJ2-7 TRBV5-1 TGCGCCAGCAGCCTAGGGAGTACAGGGGGCGGCTACGAGCAGTACTTC CASSLGSTGGGYEQYF
. TRBD2 TRBJ2-7 TRBV6-1 TGTGCCAGCAGACTAGCGGGAGAAAGGCCCTACGAGCAGTACTTC CASRLAGERPYEQYF
. . TRBJ1-1 TRBV6-5 TGTGCCAGCAGTTCGGGTCAGAACACTGAAGCTTTCTTT CASSSGQNTEAFF
. . TRBJ1-2 TRBV6-5 TGTGCCAGCACCACCGGACAGCCCTATGGCTACACCTTC CASTTGQPYGYTF
once . TRBJ1-3 TRBV9 TGTGCCAGCAGCCGACCACAGGGTACGTCGGGAAACACCATATATTTT CASSRPQGTSGNTIYF
. TRBD1 TRBJ2-1 TRBV5-1 TGCGCCAGCAGGCCCACAGGGGCCCGTTTTGATGAGCAGTTCTTC CASRPTGARFDEQFF
. TRBD2 TRBJ2-2 TRBV7-2 TGTGCCAGCAGCTTAAGCGCTAGCGGGAGACGGACCGGGGAGCTGTTTTTT CASSLSASGRRTGELFF
. TRBD2 TRBJ2-1 TRBV11-3 TGTGCCAGCAGCTTAGATAGTGGAGCGGGAGGTCGCAATGAGCAGTTCTTC CASSLDSGAGGRNEQFF
. . TRBJ2-7 TRBV7-8 TGTGCCAGCAGCGCCATCAGGGACGAGCAGTACTTC CASSAIRDEQYF
. TRBD1 TRBJ2-1 TRBV28 TGTGCCAGCAGTTTTTCCACAGGGGGCCTGGAGTTCTTC CASSFSTGGLEFF
. TRBD1 TRBJ2-2 TRBV9 TGTGCCAGCAGCATAGGGACAGTCGGGGAGCTGTTTTTT CASSIGTVGELFF
. TRBD1 TRBJ1-2 TRBV9 TGTGCCAGCAGCCGGGACAGGCGAGATGGCTACACCTTC CASSRDRRDGYTF
. . TRBJ1-1 TRBV30 TGTGCCTGGAGTGGGCAGTTAGAAGCTTTCTTT CAWSGQLEAFF
. TRBD1 TRBJ2-7 TRBV5-5 TGTGCCAGCAGCGAAGCCGGGACAGGACCTTACGAGCAGTACTTC CASSEAGTGPYEQYF
. TRBD2 TRBJ2-1 TRBV30 TGTGCCTCATCGGGACTAGCGGGATTTAATGAGCAGTTCTTC CASSGLAGFNEQFF
. . TRBJ2-2 TRBV10-1 TGCGCCAGCAGAGGGGCCGGGGAGCTGTTTTTT CASRGAGELFF
. . TRBJ1-1 TRBV18 TGTGCCAGCTCACCACCGAACAAACAGAACACTGAAGCTTTCTTT CASSPPNKQNTEAFF
once . TRBJ1-1 TRBV5-6 TGTGCCAGCAGCGACGCGGGAGCGGGAGCTTTCTTT CASSDAGAGAFF
. TRBD1 TRBJ2-1 TRBV19 TGTGCCAGTAGTAGACAGGGGGGTCCCTACAATGAGCAGTTCTTC CASSRQGGPYNEQFF
. . TRBJ1-1 TRBV29-1 TGCAGCGTTGAAGATACGGGGAGGGGCCACCTCAGTGCTTTCTTT CSVEDTGRGHLSAFF
. . TRBJ1-5 TRBV30 TGTGCCGCGGGGACGCAGCCCCAGCATTTT CAAGTQPQHF
. TRBD2 TRBJ2-1 TRBV30 TGTGCCTTTGCCGCGGGAGGGGGGAATGAGCAGTTCTTC CAFAAGGGNEQFF
. . TRBJ1-2 TRBV20-1 TGCAGTTTGCCGGGTCTATATGGCTACACCTTC CSLPGLYGYTF
. . TRBJ2-2 TRBV5-1 TGCGCCAGCAGCTTGACGACAGCGAACACCGGGGAGCTGTTTTTT CASSLTTANTGELFF
. . TRBJ1-2 TRBV2 TGTGCCAGCGAGTCAGGGTTCTATGGCTACACCTTC CASESGFYGYTF
. . TRBJ2-5 TRBV7-2 TGTGCCAGCAGCCGAGGGGGATATCAAGAGACCCAGTACTTC CASSRGGYQETQYF
. TRBD2 TRBJ2-7 TRBV6-6 TGTGCCAGCAGTTACTCGATGTTAGCGGGAGCCTACGAGCAGTACTTC CASSYSMLAGAYEQYF
. . TRBJ2-3 TRBV7-3 TGTGCCAGCAGCTTAGGAAGACAGGCCACAGATACGCAGTATTTT CASSLGRQATDTQYF
. . TRBJ2-3 TRBV5-1 TGCGCCAGCAGCTTGCAGGGTTCAAAAAGCACAGATACGCAGTATTTT CASSLQGSKSTDTQYF
. . TRBJ1-5 TRBV27 TGTGCCAGCAGTTTATTGGGCACCTTGGGCGGCAATCAGCCCCAGCATTTT CASSLLGTLGGNQPQHF
. . TRBJ1-6 TRBV28 TGTGCCAGCAGACGACAGGCTTACTATAATTCACCCCTCCACTTT CASRRQAYYNSPLHF
. . TRBJ2-2 TRBV4-1 TGCGCCAGCAGCCAACCCGCGAACACCGGGGAGCTGTTTTTT CASSQPANTGELFF
. . TRBJ1-4 TRBV7-9 TGTGCCAGCAGCTTTCGAACCGCTAAAGAAAAACTGTTTTTT CASSFRTAKEKLFF
once TRBD2 TRBJ2-7 TRBV23-1 TGCGCCAGCAGTCAATTTAGCGGGAGGCCCACTCTCATTCACGAGCAGTACTTC CASSQFSGRPTLIHEQYF
. TRBD2 TRBJ2-3 TRBV18 TGTGCCAGCTCAGCGGGACTAGCGGGAGTGGATACGCAGTATTTT CASSAGLAGVDTQYF
. TRBD2 TRBJ2-1 TRBV11-1 TGTGCCAGCAGCCCGGGGGTGGCGGGAGAGGTCTACAATGAGCAGTTCTTC CASSPGVAGEVYNEQFF
. TRBD1 TRBJ2-5 TRBV9 TGTGCCAGCAGTTTAACAGGGGTTAAAGAGACCCAGTACTTC CASSLTGVKETQYF
. TRBD1 TRBJ1-1 TRBV18 TGTGCCAGCTCACAACAGGGGGCGGGGAACACTGAAGCTTTCTTT CASSQQGAGNTEAFF
. TRBD2 TRBJ2-4 TRBV10-3 TGTGCCATCAGTGAGTCGGAAAGGGAGGGAAACATTCAGTACTTC CAISESEREGNIQYF
. . TRBJ2-1 TRBV4-1 TGCGCCAGCAGCCAAAAAGGGAGAGACTCTCTTGAGCAGTTCTTC CASSQKGRDSLEQFF